These 16 T cell receptor beta chains were sequenced from one sample in a study of blood T cell repertoires in COVID-19. The protocol was immunoSEQ multiplex PCR, while the TCRdb copy is restricted to in-frame clones and leaves out a portion. The profile shows some 180,000 clones, 70% to 85% of them singletons. Sequencing was carried out using peripheral blood. The receptors were sampled from a human donor in a cohort sampled during active COVID-19.

CDR3 in DNA: TGTGCCAGCAGCGCGACTAGCGGGGGGCCCCCCTACGAGCAGTACTTC. Translated: CASSATSGGPPYEQYF. This rearrangement joins TRBV9 to TRBJ2-7; 13 positions agree with TRBD2. V trimming: 3 bases; J trimming: 2 bases; junction bases outside the gene matches: 5. Germline V gives CDR1 SGDLS, CDR2 YYNGEE. This CDR3 is 16 amino acids long.

The rearrangement joins TRBV2 to TRBJ2-7; D not certain. CDR3 length: 12 residues. Germline CDR1 is SNHLY and CDR2 is FYNNEI. The germline V and J ends were trimmed by 5 bases and 2 bases, with 7 bases remaining between them. For the CDR3, the DNA is TGTGCCAGCAGTTTAGAGACCTACGAGCAGTACTTC. Amino acids: CASSLETYEQYF.

The V gene is TRBV10-3, the J gene TRBJ1-1; 8 positions match TRBD1. After removal of 4 bases from V and 4 bases from J, the junction contained 5 bases not matched to a gene. CDR3 length: 14 residues. The germline CDR1 and CDR2 sequences are ENHRY and SYGVKD. In nucleotides, the CDR3 is TGTGCCATCAGTGCGGACAGGGCTACCACTGAAGCTTTCTTT. Amino acid sequence: CAISADRATTEAFF.

The chain links TRBV19 to TRBJ1-1, with a possible D match to TRBD1 (6 bases). In germline, CDR1 is LNHDA, CDR2 SQIVND (reference sequence). Between the trimmed V and J ends, which lost 7 bases and 4 bases, there was a span of 13 bases. CDR3 length: 13 residues. The CDR3 DNA follows: TGTGCCAGTAACGTGGTAGGGGGCACTGAAGCTTTCTTT. This sequence encodes CASNVVGGTEAFF.

This clone was seen just once. V gene TRBV6-5 combines with J gene TRBJ1-1; TRBD1 might be the D (6 bases). The CDR3 has 12 residues. The germline CDR1 and CDR2 sequences are MNHEY and SVGAGI. V gave up 6 bases and J gave up 5 bases, with 10 bases separating them. The chain's CDR3 is CASRQGTTEAFF. CDR3 DNA: TGTGCCAGCAGACAGGGTACTACTGAAGCTTTCTTT.

The chain links TRBV5-5 to TRBJ1-6; a weak D match, TRBD1 (5 bases). The germline V and J ends were trimmed by 1 base and 3 bases, with 11 bases remaining between them. The V gene's germline CDR1 is SGHKS and CDR2 YYEKEE (reference sequence). The CDR3 spans 16 residues. In DNA form, the CDR3 reads TGTGCCAGCAGCTTGCGGGGGGGGGTCTATAATTCACCCCTCCACTTT. It yields the protein CASSLRGGVYNSPLHF.

The chain is built from TRBV11-2 and TRBJ1-6; 8 bases align to TRBD1. The CDR3 totals 15 residues. V lost 1 base to trimming and J lost 7 bases; unmatched junction nucleotides: 3. Looked up from germline, CDR1 is SGHAT and CDR2 is FQNNGV. The CDR3 DNA follows: TGTGCCAGCAGCTTAGGAGCAGGGGGCAATTCACCCCTCCACTTT. Translation gives CASSLGAGGNSPLHF.

V and J are TRBV24-1 and TRBJ1-1; 8 bases agree with TRBD1. The length of the CDR3 is 14 residues. CDR1 is KGHDR, CDR2 SFDVKD, per germline. With 4 bases clipped from V and 5 bases from J, the junction kept 5 bases outside the gene matches. In DNA form, the CDR3 reads TGTGCCACCAGTGACCCCACAGGGGGGACTGAAGCTTTCTTT. Translated, it gives CATSDPTGGTEAFF.

The chain has TRBV11-1 and TRBJ2-7; weak D call: TRBD2 (6 bases). The CDR3 runs to 12 residues. Germline V gene data show CDR1 as SGHAT and CDR2 as FQDESV (reference sequence). The V gene lost 5 bases and the J gene lost 6 bases, with 11 bases spanning the gap. For the CDR3, the DNA is TGTGCCAGCAGCCGGGGGAGTGGCGAGCAGTACTTC. Translated: CASSRGSGEQYF.

The rearrangement joins TRBV5-1 to TRBJ1-2; a possible D gene is TRBD1 (6 bases). Germline lookup yields CDR1 SGHRS and CDR2 YFSETQ. Deletions cut 4 bases from V and 7 bases from J, with 17 bases between. The CDR3 contains 14 residues. CDR3 sequence (DNA): TGCGCCAGCAGCCTTGACAGGCCTTCTCCTGGCTACACCTTC. It translates to CASSLDRPSPGYTF. Using reference TRBV5-1 and TRBJ1-2 for the parts outside the CDR3, the full variable domain is KAGVTQTPRYLIKTRGQQVTLSCSPISGHRSVSWYQQTPGQGLQFLFEYFSETQRNKGNFPGRFSGRQFSNSRSEMNVSTLELGDSALYLCASSLDRPSPGYTFGSGTRLTVV.

The chain recombines TRBV10-2 with TRBJ2-3; 7 bases fit TRBD1. The CDR3 is 13 amino acids. From germline, CDR1 is WSHSY and CDR2 SAAADI. The trim removed 7 bases at V and 6 bases at J, leaving 7 bases unmatched. The CDR3, as DNA: TGCGCCAGCAATCAGGGGGACGGGGATACGCAGTATTTT. Translation: CASNQGDGDTQYF.

CDR3 region: CASSYSGHYEQYF. The CDR3 DNA is TGTGCCAGCAGTTACTCGGGACACTACGAGCAGTACTTC. The chain has TRBV6-2 or TRBV6-3 and TRBJ2-7, with D possibly TRBD1 on 6 matching bases. With 0 bases removed from V and 3 bases from J, the gap between germline ends came to 6 bases. CDR1 and CDR2 (germline): MNHEY, SVGEGT. This CDR3 has 13 amino acids.

The J gene is TRBJ2-2, the V gene TRBV7-8, with 7 bases identical to TRBD2. Per the germline V gene, CDR1 is SGHVS and CDR2 is FQNEAQ. The CDR3 runs to 17 residues. The V segment lost 0 bases and the J segment 0 bases; nucleotides outside the gene matches: 4. CDR3 sequence (DNA): TGTGCCAGCAGCTTAGCGCTGGCGGGGGCGAACACCGGGGAGCTGTTTTTT. Amino acid sequence: CASSLALAGANTGELFF. Using reference TRBV7-8 and TRBJ2-2 for the parts outside the CDR3, the full variable domain is GAGVSQSPRYKVAKRGQDVALRCDPISGHVSLFWYQQALGQGPEFLTYFQNEAQLDKSGLPSDRFFAERPEGSVSTLKIQRTQQEDSAVYLCASSLALAGANTGELFFGEGSRLTVL.

The rearrangement joins TRBV5-4 to TRBJ2-2, with TRBD1 matching over 10 bases. The CDR3 contains 15 residues. Germline V gene data show CDR1 as SGHNT and CDR2 as YYREEE (reference sequence). V trimming: 3 bases; J trimming: 6 bases; junction bases outside the gene matches: 5. The CDR3: CASSYETGGSGELFF. The CDR3, as DNA: TGTGCCAGCAGCTATGAGACAGGGGGCTCCGGGGAGCTGTTTTTT.

The CDR3 reads CASSQERGIFDEQYF. Written as DNA, the CDR3 is TGCGCCAGCAGCCAAGAAAGGGGGATTTTCGACGAGCAGTACTTC. The chain joins TRBV4-1 to TRBJ2-7; possibly TRBD1 for D (6 bases). The CDR3 sequence is 15 residues long. The germline V and J ends were trimmed by 0 bases and 5 bases, with 14 bases remaining between them. The germline V gene encodes CDR1 MGHRA and CDR2 YSYEKL.

This sequence joins TRBV12-3 or TRBV12-4 and TRBJ1-4, with TRBD1 as a possible D gene (5 bases). CDR3 length equals 12 residues. V lost 5 bases and J lost 12, with 13 bases in between. The CDR3 nucleotides are TGTGCCAGCAGTCGGGGACTACCAGAACTGTTTTTT. Its protein is CASSRGLPELFF.